This paragraph covers one T cell receptor (beta chain) sequence. It has no known antigen specificity. Base-call qualities are not available, and no considerably larger clone is one nucleotide away. TCRbeta CDR3 regions were amplified from genomic DNA by means of the immunoSEQ Assay, a bias-controlled multiplex PCR. The paper's data handling went like this. Nucleated cell counts per sample were estimated from amplification of reference gene primers within the assay. Sequence reads were collapsed and filtered to measure the absolute abundance of every unique TCRbeta CDR3 rearrangement. For each sample, productive Simpson clonality was calculated as the square root of Simpson's diversity index over productive rearrangements. TCRdb re-hosts the immuneACCESS table, in-frame sequences only. Its copies lack some clones; in the studies checked, an unresolved V gene accounts for under half of them, and the cause for the rest is not known. The D gene and trimming were derived from the DNA, and the V and J assignments and clone size from that table. The table for this sample lists roughly 150,000 clones; 65% to 90% of them were counted only once. Almost 10% of the sample goes to the ten largest clones.

Each collaborating institution followed its own protocols to collect whole blood in K2EDTA tubes. Collaborator samples were shipped for TCRbeta analysis as frozen whole blood, isolated PBMCs, or DNA extracted from either sample type. These data come from a study of blood T cell repertoires in COVID-19 (dated by TCRdb to 2018 to 2021). Regarding the study in general: Samples covering the acute and convalescent phases of COVID-19 were provided by collaborators in the United States, Italy and Spain. The material from the prospective study consisted of cDNA or gDNA derived from T cells, B-cell-depleted T cells, or PBMCs. Subjects who had been exposed to COVID-19, were actively infected with it, or had recovered from it provided the deeply sampled blood TCRbeta repertoires that made up the dataset. The repertoires were made available in a free public database intended to serve as a resource for research on the immune response to SARS-CoV-2. Samples were obtained from the ongoing ImmuneRACE study (first 160 participants) and from about 1,300 subjects provided by 6 global collaborators. Sample metadata almost always included a de-identified subject ID, COVID-19 status, age in years and sex. HLA class I and class II types, where available, came from metadata supplied by the sample provider rather than from assay-based typing. Results and caveats for the whole study, not just this receptor: The amount of clinical and demographic metadata varied by source and participant and was provided uncurated.

The clonotype originates from a woman aged 45 to 65 with acute or convalescent COVID-19. Sample: peripheral blood.

The CDR3 has the sequence CASSLQGGTNEQFF. The DNA sequence is TGCGCCAGCAGCTTGCAGGGAGGTACCAATGAGCAGTTCTTC. The chain couples TRBV5-1 to TRBJ2-1; perhaps TRBD2 is the D gene, with 6 bases matching. Cut back by 1 base and 6 bases, the V and J ends lie 11 bases apart. The CDR3, from cysteine to phenylalanine, totals 14 residues. Only the CDR3 DNA stays, 42 bases, in frame from base 1. CDR1 and CDR2 are drawn from the germline V gene: SGHRS, YFSETQ.